This T cell receptor beta chain was sequenced for a study of cytomegalovirus exposure and HLA in healthy donors. General study findings and limits: The study designated over 150 TCR beta chains cytomegalovirus-associated. When a later analysis was performed, an Asian-associated ancestry cluster reportedly had fewer N-insertions than the approximately 680-donor mean. About 87% or about 30% of the time was how often most TCR beta V segments were productive, according to an earlier analysis.

On this clone: Its antigen is unknown.

Trimming removed 8 bases from V and 4 bases from J; junction bases left unmatched: 11. Germline V gene sequence: CDR1 MNHNY, CDR2 SVGAGI (reference sequence). The length of the CDR3 is 15 residues. The PCR employed 60 Vbeta primers together with 13 Jbeta primers. Profiled with immunoSEQ multiplex PCR; TCRdb holds only in-frame clones, not every one. The sample lists 150,000 to 200,000 clones; approximately 12% were seen once. The TCR was taken from a man aged 50 or older in good health and CMV-seropositive. Specimen: PBMCs. V usage is TRBV6-6 and J usage is TRBJ1-2; 9 bases agree with TRBD1. CDR3 sequence (DNA): TGTGCCAGCCACAACCTGGGACAGGGAATCTATGGCTACACCTTC. It codes for CASHNLGQGIYGYTF.